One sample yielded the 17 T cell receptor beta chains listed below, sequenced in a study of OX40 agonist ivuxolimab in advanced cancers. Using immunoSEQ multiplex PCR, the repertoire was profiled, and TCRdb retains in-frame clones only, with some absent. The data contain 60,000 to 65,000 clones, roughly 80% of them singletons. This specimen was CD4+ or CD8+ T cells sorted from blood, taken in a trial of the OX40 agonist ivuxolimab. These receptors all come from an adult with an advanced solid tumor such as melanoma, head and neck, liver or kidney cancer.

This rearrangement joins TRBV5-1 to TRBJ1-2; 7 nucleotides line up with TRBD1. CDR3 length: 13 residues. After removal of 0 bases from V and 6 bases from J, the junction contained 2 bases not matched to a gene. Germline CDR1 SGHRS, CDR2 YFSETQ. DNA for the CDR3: TGCGCCAGCAGCTTGGAAGGGGGCAATGGCTACACCTTC. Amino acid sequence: CASSLEGGNGYTF.

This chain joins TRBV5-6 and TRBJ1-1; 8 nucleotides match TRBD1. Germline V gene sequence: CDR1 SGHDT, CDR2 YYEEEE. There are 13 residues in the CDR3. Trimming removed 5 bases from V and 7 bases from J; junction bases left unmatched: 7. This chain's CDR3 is CASSFGQGGEAFF. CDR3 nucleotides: TGTGCCAGCAGTTTCGGACAGGGCGGTGAAGCTTTCTTT.

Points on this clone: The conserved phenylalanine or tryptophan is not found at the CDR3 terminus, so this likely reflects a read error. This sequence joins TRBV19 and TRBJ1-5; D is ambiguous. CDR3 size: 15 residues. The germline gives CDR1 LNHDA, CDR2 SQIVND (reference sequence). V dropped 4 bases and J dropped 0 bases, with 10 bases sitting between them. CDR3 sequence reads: CASSTYYASNQPQHL. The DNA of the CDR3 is TGTGCCAGTAGTACGTACTACGCTAGCAATCAGCCCCAGCATCTT.

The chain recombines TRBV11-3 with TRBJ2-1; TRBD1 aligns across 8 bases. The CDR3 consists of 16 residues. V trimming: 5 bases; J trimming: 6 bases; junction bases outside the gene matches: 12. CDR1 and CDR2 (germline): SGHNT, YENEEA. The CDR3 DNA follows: TGTGCCAGCAGCCCGGACAGGGACCTTCGGTCCAATGAGCAGTTCTTC. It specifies CASSPDRDLRSNEQFF.

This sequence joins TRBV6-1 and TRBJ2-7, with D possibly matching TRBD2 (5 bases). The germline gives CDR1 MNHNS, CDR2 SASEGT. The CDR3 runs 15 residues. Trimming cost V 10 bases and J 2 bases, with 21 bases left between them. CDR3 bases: TGTGCCACCGAAAGCGGTCAAGGGAGAACCTACGAGCAGTACTTC. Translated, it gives CATESGQGRTYEQYF.

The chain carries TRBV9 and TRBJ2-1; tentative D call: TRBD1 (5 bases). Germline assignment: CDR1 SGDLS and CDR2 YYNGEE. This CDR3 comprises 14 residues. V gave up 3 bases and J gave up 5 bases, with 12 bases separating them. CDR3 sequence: CASSGDSYNNEQFF. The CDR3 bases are TGTGCCAGCAGCGGCGACAGTTACAACAATGAGCAGTTCTTC. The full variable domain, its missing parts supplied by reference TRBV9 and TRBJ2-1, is DSGVTQTPKHLITATGQRVTLRCSPRSGDLSVYWYQQSLDQGLQFLIQYYNGEERAKGNILERFSAQQFPDLHSELNLSSLELGDSALYFCASSGDSYNNEQFFGPGTRLTVL.

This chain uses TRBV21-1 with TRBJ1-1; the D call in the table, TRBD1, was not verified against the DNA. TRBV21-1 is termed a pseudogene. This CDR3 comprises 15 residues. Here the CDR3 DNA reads TGTGCCAGCAGCAACCGACAGGCGATGAACACTGAAGCTTTCTTT. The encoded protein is CASSNRQAMNTEAFF.

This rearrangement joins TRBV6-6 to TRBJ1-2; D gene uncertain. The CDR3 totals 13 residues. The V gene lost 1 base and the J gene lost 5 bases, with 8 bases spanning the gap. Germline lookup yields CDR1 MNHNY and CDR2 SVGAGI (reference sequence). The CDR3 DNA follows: TGTGCCAGCAGTTACTGGGTGAAGTATGGCTACACCTTC. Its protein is CASSYWVKYGYTF.

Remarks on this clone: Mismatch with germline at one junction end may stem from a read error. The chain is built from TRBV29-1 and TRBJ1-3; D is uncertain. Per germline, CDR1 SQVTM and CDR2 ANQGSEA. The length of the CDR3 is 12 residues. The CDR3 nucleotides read TGCAGCGTTGAAGACTCTGGAGACACCATATATTTT. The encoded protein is CSVEDSGDTIYF.

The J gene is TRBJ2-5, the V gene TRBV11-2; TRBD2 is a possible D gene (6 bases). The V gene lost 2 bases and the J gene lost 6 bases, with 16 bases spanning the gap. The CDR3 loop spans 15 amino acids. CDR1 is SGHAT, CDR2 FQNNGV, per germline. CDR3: CASSLWGLKVKTQYF. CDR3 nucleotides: TGTGCCAGCAGCTTATGGGGACTCAAAGTAAAGACCCAGTACTTC. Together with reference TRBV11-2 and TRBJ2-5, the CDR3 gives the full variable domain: EAGVAQSPRYKIIEKRQSVAFWCNPISGHATLYWYQQILGQGPKLLIQFQNNGVVDDSQLPKDRFSAERLKGVDSTLKIQPAKLEDSAVYLCASSLWGLKVKTQYFGPGTRLLVL.

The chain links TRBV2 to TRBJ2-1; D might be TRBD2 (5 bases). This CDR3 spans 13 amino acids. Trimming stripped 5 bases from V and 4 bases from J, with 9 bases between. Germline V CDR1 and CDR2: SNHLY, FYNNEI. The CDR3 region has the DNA TGTGCCAGCAGTCAAAGCGGTTACAATGAGCAGTTCTTC. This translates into CASSQSGYNEQFF.

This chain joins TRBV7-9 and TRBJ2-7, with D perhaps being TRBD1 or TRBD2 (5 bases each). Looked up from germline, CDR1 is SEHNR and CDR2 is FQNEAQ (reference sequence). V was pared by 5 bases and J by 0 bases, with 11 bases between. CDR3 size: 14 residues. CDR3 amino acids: CASSLWGTSYEQYF. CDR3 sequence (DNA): TGTGCCAGCAGCCTCTGGGGGACCTCCTACGAGCAGTACTTC.

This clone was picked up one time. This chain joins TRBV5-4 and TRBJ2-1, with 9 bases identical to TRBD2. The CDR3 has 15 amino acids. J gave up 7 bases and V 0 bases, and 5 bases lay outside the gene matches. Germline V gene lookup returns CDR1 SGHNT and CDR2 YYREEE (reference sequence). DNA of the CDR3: TGTGCCAGCAGCTTGGAGCGGGAGGTGGGGAATGAGCAGTTCTTC. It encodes CASSLEREVGNEQFF.

CDR3 region: CASSRYNEQFF. In DNA, the CDR3 is TGTGCCAGCAGCCGGTACAATGAGCAGTTCTTC. The chain uses TRBV7-2 and TRBJ2-1; D uncertain. The CDR3 has 11 residues. With 5 bases removed from V and 4 bases from J, the gap between germline ends came to 3 bases. Germline lookup yields CDR1 SGHTA and CDR2 FQGNSA. The full variable domain, its missing parts supplied by reference TRBV7-2 and TRBJ2-1, is GAGVSQSPSNKVTEKGKDVELRCDPISGHTALYWYRQSLGQGLEFLIYFQGNSAPDKSGLPSDRFSAERTGGSVSTLTIQRTQQEDSAVYLCASSRYNEQFFGPGTRLTVL.

CDR3 bases: TGCAGTGCCGAACTCCAGTATGGCTACACCTTC. Its translation is CSAELQYGYTF. The rearrangement uses TRBV20-1 and TRBJ1-2; no clear D gene. The CDR3 spans 11 residues. Germline assignment: CDR1 DFQATT and CDR2 SNEGSKA (reference sequence). The germline V and J ends were trimmed by 6 bases and 5 bases, with 10 bases remaining between them.

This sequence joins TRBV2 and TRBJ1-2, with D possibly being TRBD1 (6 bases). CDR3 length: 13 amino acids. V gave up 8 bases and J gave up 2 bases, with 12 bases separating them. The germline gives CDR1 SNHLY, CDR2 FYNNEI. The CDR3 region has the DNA TGTGCCAGCGGAACGGACAGCAACTATGGCTACACCTTC. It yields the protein CASGTDSNYGYTF.

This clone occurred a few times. CDR3 nucleotide sequence: TGTGCCAGCAGCTTAGGAGGGGCAGTCTCCTACGAGCAGTACTTC. Amino acid sequence: CASSLGGAVSYEQYF. J is TRBJ2-7 and V is TRBV7-2; D possibly uses TRBD1 or TRBD2 (5 bases each). Germline V lookup: CDR1 SGHTA, CDR2 FQGNSA. The CDR3 sequence is 15 residues long. The ends were cut back, 1 base at V and 0 bases at J, with 10 bases in the middle.